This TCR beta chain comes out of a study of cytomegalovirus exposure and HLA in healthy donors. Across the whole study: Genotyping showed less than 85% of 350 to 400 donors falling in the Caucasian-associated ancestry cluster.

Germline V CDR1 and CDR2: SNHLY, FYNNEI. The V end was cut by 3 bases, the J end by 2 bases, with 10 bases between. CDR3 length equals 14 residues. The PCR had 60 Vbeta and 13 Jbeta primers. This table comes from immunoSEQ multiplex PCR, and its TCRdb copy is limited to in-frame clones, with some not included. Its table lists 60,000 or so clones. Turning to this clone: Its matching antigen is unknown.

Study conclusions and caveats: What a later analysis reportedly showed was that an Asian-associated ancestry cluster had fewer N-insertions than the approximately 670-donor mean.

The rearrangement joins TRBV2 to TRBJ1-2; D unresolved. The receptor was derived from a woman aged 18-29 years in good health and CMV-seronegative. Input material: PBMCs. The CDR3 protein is CASSDSRGNYGYTF. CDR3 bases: TGTGCCAGCAGTGACAGTAGAGGAAACTATGGCTACACCTTC. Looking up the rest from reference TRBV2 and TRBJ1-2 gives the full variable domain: EPEVTQTPSHQVTQMGQEVILRCVPISNHLYFYWYRQILGQKVEFLVSFYNNEISEKSEIFDDQFSVERPDGSNFTLKIRSTKLEDSAMYFCASSDSRGNYGYTFGSGTRLTVV.